This TCR beta chain was sequenced in a study of shared clonotypes between healthy human individuals. Sequencing was performed with immunoSEQ multiplex PCR; in TCRdb, only in-frame clones are kept and a portion is missing. The table has about 650,000 clones, 95% seen once. Germline values: CDR1 LGHNA, CDR2 YNFKEQ. Trimming cost V 0 bases and J 6 bases, with 23 bases left between them. This CDR3 comprises 19 residues. As defined, naive CD8 cells were CD45RO-negative and positively selected for CCR7, with terminally differentiated effector memory CD45RA+ cells excluded. V and J are TRBV4-2 and TRBJ2-2, with D possibly matching TRBD2 (6 bases). The source is a woman under 40 in good health. Sequenced: naive CD8+ T cells sorted from blood. In DNA form, the CDR3 reads TGTGCCAGCAGCCAAGATAAGGCGGGGCTCGGATTCGGGGCCGGGGAGCTGTTTTTT. This gives the protein CASSQDKAGLGFGAGELFF.